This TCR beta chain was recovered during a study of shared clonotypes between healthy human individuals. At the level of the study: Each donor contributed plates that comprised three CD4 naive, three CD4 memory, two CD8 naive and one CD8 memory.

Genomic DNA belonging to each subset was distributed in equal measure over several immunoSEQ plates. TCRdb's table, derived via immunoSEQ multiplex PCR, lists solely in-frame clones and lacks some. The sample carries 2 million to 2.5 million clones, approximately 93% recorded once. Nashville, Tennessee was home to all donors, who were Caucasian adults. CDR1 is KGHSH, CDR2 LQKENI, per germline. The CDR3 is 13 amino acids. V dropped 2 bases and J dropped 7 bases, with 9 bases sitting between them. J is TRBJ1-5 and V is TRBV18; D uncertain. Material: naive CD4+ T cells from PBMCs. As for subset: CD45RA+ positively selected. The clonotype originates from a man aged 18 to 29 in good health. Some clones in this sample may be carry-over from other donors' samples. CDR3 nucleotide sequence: TGTGCCAGCTCACCAATCGGCGAGCAGCCCCAGCATTTT. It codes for CASSPIGEQPQHF.